This T cell receptor (beta chain) was documented in a study of shared clonotypes between healthy human individuals. Overall study results and limits: Investigators collected only blood, and repertoires in tissues likely differ. Sorted-subset samples were not fully sequenced, rarefaction indicated. Larger estimated richness was generally seen in naive subsets than in memory subsets.

Here immunoSEQ multiplex PCR was the method, and the copy in TCRdb shows in-frame clones only, minus some. The data show roughly 650,000 clones, with around 96% seen just once and less than 0.12% held by the top ten. Selected positively for CCR7 and CD45RO-negative, naive CD8 cells excluded terminally differentiated effector memory CD45RA+ cells. A remark on this clone: Its cognate antigen is unknown.

The CDR3 is 14 residues long. V dropped 4 bases and J dropped 5 bases, with 12 bases sitting between them. The rearrangement joins TRBV23-1 to TRBJ1-5; D unclear. TRBV23-1 is noted as an ORF with a role that remains uncertain. This sequence was found in a woman in her 30s in good health. The sample comprised naive CD8+ T cells sorted from blood. The CDR3 DNA reads TGCGCCAGCAGTCCCCCGTCGGGCCATCAGCCCCAGCATTTT. It specifies CASSPPSGHQPQHF.